The entry below describes one T cell receptor beta chain. What it binds is not known. This entry comes from a study of Tregs in tolerant kidney transplant recipients. Study-wide results and caveats: Expanding Tregs on activated donor B cells appeared to best identify donor-specific TCRbeta clones.

Only in-frame clones appear in the TCRdb table, and some are missing; sequencing was by immunoSEQ multiplex PCR. The repertoire has tens of thousands of clones, 84% of them found once; the top ten carry roughly 4.5%. Material: CD4+ T cells from blood. This clonotype was sampled from a human donor in good health.

This CDR3 reads CASSLPGQGEETQYF. In DNA, the CDR3 is TGTGCCAGCAGTCTCCCGGGACAGGGGGAAGAGACCCAGTACTTC. The chain couples TRBV6-5 to TRBJ2-5; 11 bases match TRBD1. Germline CDR1 is MNHEY and CDR2 is SVGAGI. The CDR3 length is 15 residues. The junction had 5 bases not matched to a gene; V was cut back by 5 bases and J by 3 bases.